These T cell receptor beta chains were read from a single sample in a study of regulatory T cells in long-lasting Graves disease. TCRdb re-called the multiplex PCR reads with MiXCR, one entry per CDR3 protein. The sample lists more than 300,000 distinct CDR3 sequences, more than 20% occurring once. Sample: peripheral blood mononuclear cells (PBMCs), taken when the disease was refractory, from a patient treated with antithyroid drugs. These receptors were obtained from a woman aged 40 to 50 with Graves disease. The CDR3 runs from the conserved cysteine through the conserved F or W. The D gene is left open where the match is weak. Expanded clones get a size class; other rows say once, few or many, or leave the size out.

abundance	d_gene	j_gene	v_gene	CDR3nt	CDR3aa
few	-	TRBJ2-7	TRBV27	TGTGCCAGCAGTCCCAGGACGTTCTCCTACGAGCAGTACTTC	CASSPRTFSYEQYF
many	TRBD1	TRBJ2-5	TRBV28	TGTGCCAGCAGCTGGACAGGGAGGGAGACCCAGTACTTC	CASSWTGRETQYF
few	-	TRBJ2-2	TRBV9	TGTGCCAGCAGCGTAGCTAGTCAAAACACCGGGGAGCTGTTTTTT	CASSVASQNTGELFF
many	-	TRBJ2-7	TRBV20-1	TGCAGTGCTAGTTCGGGGGCCGTTATCTCCTACGAGCAGTACTTC	CSASSGAVISYEQYF
few	TRBD2	TRBJ2-2	TRBV20-1	TGCAGTGCTCTCCTGACTAGCGGGAGCGTAAACACCGGGGAGCTGTTTTTT	CSALLTSGSVNTGELFF
-	-	TRBJ2-7	TRBV27	TGTGCCAGCAGTTCTCACCTCACCTACGAGCAGTACTTC	CASSSHLTYEQYF
few	TRBD1	TRBJ1-1	TRBV9	TGTGCCAGCAGCGTAGGTAGGACAGGGGACACTGAAGCTTTCTTT	CASSVGRTGDTEAFF
many	TRBD2	TRBJ2-7	TRBV28	TGTGCCAGCAGCTTACTAGCGGGGGTTACCTACGAGCAGTACTTC	CASSLLAGVTYEQYF
-	TRBD2	TRBJ2-1	TRBV12-3/TRBV12-4	TGTGCCAGCAGTTTACTAGCGGGCTATGAGCAGTTCTTC	CASSLLAGYEQFF
many	-	TRBJ1-1	TRBV3-1	TGTGCCAGCAGCCAAGCTGAGGTCTGGGGACCTGAAGCTTTCTTT	CASSQAEVWGPEAFF
-	TRBD2	TRBJ2-7	TRBV5-4	TGTGCCAGCAGCTTTATACCACTAGCGGGGCCCTACGAGCAGTACTTC	CASSFIPLAGPYEQYF
many	-	TRBJ1-1	TRBV2	TGTGCCAGCAGTGAAGGGCCCAGAAGCGCTTTCTTT	CASSEGPRSAFF
few	-	TRBJ2-5	TRBV5-1	TGCGCCAGCAGCAGTACCGGGCCTATAGAGACCCAGTACTTC	CASSSTGPIETQYF
-	TRBD1	TRBJ2-7	TRBV12-3/TRBV12-4	TGTGCCAGCAGTTCCGGACAGGGGGCAAAAGACTACGAGCAGTACTTC	CASSSGQGAKDYEQYF
few	-	TRBJ1-4	TRBV7-8	TGTGTCAGCAGAATATCGGTGGCTAATGAAAAACTGTTTTTT	CVSRISVANEKLFF
many	-	TRBJ2-5	TRBV11-3	TGTGCCAGCAGCTTAGATCAGCGGGCGGGCCAGTACTTC	CASSLDQRAGQYF
-	-	TRBJ2-5	TRBV5-4	TGTGCCAGCAGCCCACCGACAGGACAAGAGACCCAGTACTTC	CASSPPTGQETQYF
few	TRBD2	TRBJ2-1	TRBV20-1	TGCAGTGCTCGCGGACTAGCGTTGTACAATGAGCAGTTCTTC	CSARGLALYNEQFF
-	TRBD2	TRBJ2-2	TRBV5-1	TGCGCCAGCAGCCTAGCGGGAAGGTTCGGGGAGCTGTTTTTT	CASSLAGRFGELFF
few	TRBD2	TRBJ2-3	TRBV5-1	TGCGCCAGCAGCCGCGGTACCGCTAGCGGACGAACTAGCACAGATACGCAGTATTTT	CASSRGTASGRTSTDTQYF
few	-	TRBJ1-5	TRBV7-8	TGTGCCAGCAGCTTAGGACAGATTAATAGCAATCAGCCCCAGCATTTT	CASSLGQINSNQPQHF
many	-	TRBJ2-7	TRBV3-1	TGTGCCAGCAGCCAAGGCGACGGACCCTACGAGCAGTACTTC	CASSQGDGPYEQYF
many	-	TRBJ1-1	TRBV12-3/TRBV12-4	TGTGCCAGCAACTTGGGCCTGAACACTGAAGCTTTCTTT	CASNLGLNTEAFF
once	-	TRBJ2-2	TRBV20-1	TGCAGTGCTAGACCCCCGGCGAACACCGGGGAGCTGTTTTTT	CSARPPANTGELFF
-	TRBD2	TRBJ2-5	TRBV7-9	TGTGCCAGCAGCTTAGACTCGGGGGGGCAAGAGACCCAGTACTTC	CASSLDSGGQETQYF
many	TRBD1	TRBJ1-5	TRBV28	TGTGCCAGCAGTTTAGGACAGGGCTACAATCAGCCCCAGCATTTT	CASSLGQGYNQPQHF
-	-	TRBJ1-2	TRBV5-1	TGCGCCAGCAGCCCGGCGGGACCTCAATCTAACTATGGCTACACCTTC	CASSPAGPQSNYGYTF
few	-	TRBJ1-3	TRBV24-1	TGTGCCACCAGTGATTCCGGGACCGGACACTCTGGAAACACCATATATTTT	CATSDSGTGHSGNTIYF
once	TRBD2	TRBJ2-1	TRBV28	TGTGCCAGCAGATATAGCGGGAAGTCTGAGCAGTTCTTC	CASRYSGKSEQFF
medium-sized	TRBD1	TRBJ2-5	TRBV28	TGTGCCAGCAGTTTTCTGCGAAAGGGGGCGAGGGAGACCCAGTACTTC	CASSFLRKGARETQYF
many	TRBD1	TRBJ1-5	TRBV12-3/TRBV12-4	TGTGCCAGCAGTTCGACAGGGCATCAGCCCCAGCATTTT	CASSSTGHQPQHF
few	TRBD2	TRBJ2-7	TRBV29-1	TGCAGCGTTGTTCTAGCGGGAGCAGACGAGCAGTACTTC	CSVVLAGADEQYF
-	-	TRBJ2-5	TRBV5-1	TGCGCCAGCAGCAACCGAGCGGAAGAGACCCAGTACTTC	CASSNRAEETQYF
many	-	TRBJ2-2	TRBV28	TGTGCCAGCAGTTTATGGGCCCTAGCCGGGGAGCTGTTTTTT	CASSLWALAGELFF
many	-	TRBJ2-7	TRBV2	TGTGCCAGCAGCTACGGAAGCGAGCAGTACTTC	CASSYGSEQYF
few	TRBD2	TRBJ2-5	TRBV7-9	TGTGCCAGCAGACCCAAAGCGGGAGGGCCGATTGTTGGAGAGACCCAGTACTTC	CASRPKAGGPIVGETQYF
-	-	TRBJ1-1	TRBV20-1	TGCAGTGCTAGAGAGGGCAGTATGAACACTGAAGCTTTCTTT	CSAREGSMNTEAFF
-	TRBD1	TRBJ1-4	TRBV4-1	TGCGCCAGCAGCCATTACGGGACAGGGGATGAAAAACTGTTTTTT	CASSHYGTGDEKLFF
-	TRBD1	TRBJ2-7	TRBV5-1	TGCGCCAGCGACTACAGGGGTAGCTCCTACGAGCAGTACTTC	CASDYRGSSYEQYF
-	-	TRBJ1-2	TRBV28	TGTGCCAGCAGCCCCCTGCCAGCTAACTATGGCTACACCTTC	CASSPLPANYGYTF
-	TRBD2	TRBJ2-1	TRBV20-1	TGCAGTGCTCGGACTAGCGGGAAGGCCACTGAGCAGTTCTTC	CSARTSGKATEQFF
few	-	TRBJ1-1	TRBV3-1	TGTGCCAGCAGCCAAGAGGCGGTCGGCACTGAAGCTTTCTTT	CASSQEAVGTEAFF
-	-	TRBJ1-1	TRBV9	TGTGCCAGCAGTGCACGGGCCGAGAGAGTTATGAACACTGAAGCTTTCTTT	CASSARAERVMNTEAFF
few	-	TRBJ1-5	TRBV7-8	TGTGCCAGCAGCTTAGGACTGGTTAGCAATCAGCCCCAGCATTTT	CASSLGLVSNQPQHF
many	TRBD2	TRBJ2-2	TRBV12-3/TRBV12-4	TGTGCCAGCAGTTTGGGGACCGCTAGCGGGAGGGACACCGGGGAGCTGTTTTTT	CASSLGTASGRDTGELFF
many	TRBD1	TRBJ1-2	TRBV28	TGTGCCAGCAGCAGGGGGGGGTATGGCTACACCTTC	CASSRGGYGYTF
-	TRBD1	TRBJ2-7	TRBV6-1	TGTGCCAGCACTAGGGGGCATGGCGAGCAGTACTTC	CASTRGHGEQYF
many	-	TRBJ1-1	TRBV12-3/TRBV12-4	TGTGCCAGCAGTTTACGTGGACAGCCGAACACTGAAGCTTTCTTT	CASSLRGQPNTEAFF